This TCR beta chain came from a study of cytomegalovirus exposure and HLA in healthy donors. Regarding the study as a whole: Specificity of three CMV-associated chains for CMV antigens was verified in vitro. Relative to equally common others, HLA-associated TCR beta chains showed greater clonal expansion in a later analysis. TCR beta chain V- and J-gene trimming was linked, in a later analysis, to a missense variant in DCLRE1C. Reportedly, cytomegalovirus status was diagnosed with high sensitivity and specificity.

PCR employed 60 Vbeta and 13 Jbeta primers. Libraries were prepared by immunoSEQ multiplex PCR; TCRdb keeps only in-frame clonotypes and omits some of them. Of over 150,000 clones in the sample, about 81% were seen once. In its sample, this clone was seen a few times. Its antigen is as yet unknown. The CDR3 is made up of 13 amino acids. Germline V CDR1 and CDR2: GTSNPN, SVGIG (reference sequence). Trimming left V 1 base short and J 3 bases short, with 9 bases between. The chain uses TRBV30 and TRBJ1-1; a weak D match, TRBD1 (5 bases). Sequencing used PBMCs. The receptor comes from a woman between 45 and 60 years old in good health and CMV-seropositive. CDR3 loop: CAWSDRRYTEAFF. The CDR3, as DNA: TGTGCCTGGAGTGACAGGCGTTACACTGAAGCTTTCTTT.